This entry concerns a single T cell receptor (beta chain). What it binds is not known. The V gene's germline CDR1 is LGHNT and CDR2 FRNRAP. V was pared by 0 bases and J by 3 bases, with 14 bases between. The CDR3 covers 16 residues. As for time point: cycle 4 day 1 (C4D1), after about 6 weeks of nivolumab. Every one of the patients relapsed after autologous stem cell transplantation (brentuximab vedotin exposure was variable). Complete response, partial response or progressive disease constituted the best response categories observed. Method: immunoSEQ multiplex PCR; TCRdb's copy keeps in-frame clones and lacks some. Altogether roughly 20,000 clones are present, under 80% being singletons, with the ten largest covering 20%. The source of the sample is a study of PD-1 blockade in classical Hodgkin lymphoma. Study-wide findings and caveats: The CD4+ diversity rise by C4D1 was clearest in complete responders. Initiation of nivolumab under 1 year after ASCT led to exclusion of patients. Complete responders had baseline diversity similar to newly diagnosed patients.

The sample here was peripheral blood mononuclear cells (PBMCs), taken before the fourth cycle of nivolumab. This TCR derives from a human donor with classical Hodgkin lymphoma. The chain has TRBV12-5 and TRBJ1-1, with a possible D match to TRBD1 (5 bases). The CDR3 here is CASGLVAARDHTEAFF. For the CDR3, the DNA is TGTGCTAGTGGTTTGGTAGCCGCCAGGGACCACACTGAAGCTTTCTTT.